A selection of T cell receptor beta chains follows, all from one sample in a study of cytomegalovirus exposure and HLA in healthy donors. Profiling relied on immunoSEQ multiplex PCR, and the TCRdb table lists in-frame clones only, not all of them. The listing contains tens of thousands of clones. Sequenced: PBMCs. Source of these receptors: a woman aged 25 to 39 in good health and CMV-seronegative. Each CDR3 is given with its conserved first and last residue. The D gene is left open where the match is weak.

V gene	J gene	D gene	CDR3 length	CDR3 protein	CDR3 DNA
TRBV7-2	TRBJ2-7	TRBD1	14	CASSLGTASYEQYF	TGTGCCAGCAGCCTCGGGACAGCGTCCTACGAGCAGTACTTC
TRBV9	TRBJ1-3	-	19	CASSVERGGRPGSGNTIYF	TGTGCCAGCAGCGTAGAAAGAGGGGGAAGGCCGGGCTCTGGAAACACCATATATTTT
TRBV15	TRBJ2-6	-	20	CATSRVCSPGQSTGANVLTF	TGTGCCACCAGCAGAGTATGTAGCCCGGGACAAAGTACCGGGGCCAACGTCCTGACTTTC
TRBV2	TRBJ2-5	TRBD2	18	CASSARRSSGGYQETQYF	TGTGCCAGCAGCGCGCGGCGGTCTAGCGGGGGGTACCAAGAGACCCAGTACTTC
TRBV7-8	TRBJ1-2	TRBD1	15	CASSANRGSNYGYTF	TGTGCCAGCAGCGCTAACAGGGGGTCAAACTATGGCTACACCTTC
TRBV30	TRBJ2-7	-	12	CAWSLGAYEQYF	TGTGCCTGGAGTCTAGGGGCCTACGAGCAGTACTTC
TRBV29-1	TRBJ1-2	-	15	CSVGLVTGTYYGYTF	TGCAGCGTCGGGTTGGTAACCGGGACATACTATGGCTACACCTTC
TRBV5-4	TRBJ2-7	TRBD1	13	CASRFRGLDEQYF	TGTGCCAGCAGGTTCAGGGGGCTAGACGAGCAGTACTTC
TRBV6-5	TRBJ1-6	TRBD1	13	CASSPGGSSPLHF	TGTGCCAGCAGCCCAGGGGGATCTTCACCCCTCCACTTT
TRBV27	TRBJ2-7	-	14	CASSLRSGDYEQYF	TGTGCCAGCAGTTTACGGAGCGGAGATTACGAGCAGTACTTC
TRBV7-3	TRBJ1-1	-	13	CASSLRMNTEAFF	TGTGCCAGCAGCTTACGTATGAACACTGAAGCTTTCTTT
TRBV28	TRBJ2-7	TRBD1	14	CASMSGTGTYEQYF	TGTGCCAGCATGTCCGGGACAGGGACCTACGAGCAGTACTTC
TRBV30	TRBJ2-1	-	13	CAWNTGGVVEQFF	TGTGCCTGGAACACGGGTGGAGTGGTTGAGCAGTTCTTC
TRBV6-1	TRBJ1-1	-	15	CASSEAGVPNTEAFF	TGTGCCAGCAGTGAAGCAGGGGTCCCGAACACTGAAGCTTTCTTT
TRBV27	TRBJ1-2	TRBD1	13	CASRATGGVGYTF	TGTGCCAGCAGAGCGACAGGGGGCGTTGGCTACACCTTC
TRBV4-1	TRBJ1-6	-	19	CASSQEPGTMRSYNSPLHF	TGCGCCAGCAGCCAAGAGCCAGGCACAATGCGCTCCTATAATTCACCCCTCCACTTT
TRBV5-4	TRBJ2-7	-	15	CASSLEWRINYEQYF	TGTGCCAGCAGCTTGGAGTGGCGGATTAACTACGAGCAGTACTTC
TRBV4-2	TRBJ1-1	TRBD1	17	CASSQGGTGGGNTEAFF	TGTGCCAGCAGCCAAGGGGGAACAGGGGGCGGGAACACTGAAGCTTTCTTT
TRBV6-1	TRBJ2-7	-	14	CASSRAREAYEQYF	TGTGCCAGCAGTAGAGCAAGGGAGGCTTACGAGCAGTACTTC
TRBV5-1	TRBJ2-7	TRBD1	15	CASSLNSGQGYEQYF	TGCGCCAGCAGCTTAAACTCGGGACAGGGGTACGAGCAGTACTTC
TRBV30	TRBJ2-5	-	13	CAWILYVQETQYF	TGTGCCTGGATTCTCTACGTCCAAGAGACCCAGTACTTC
TRBV6-5	TRBJ1-3	-	15	CASSYSFGSGNTIYF	TGTGCCAGCAGTTACTCGTTCGGGTCTGGAAACACCATATATTTT
TRBV6-5	TRBJ2-7	-	14	CASRAIRGFYEQYF	TGTGCCAGCAGGGCCATCAGGGGCTTCTACGAGCAGTACTTC
TRBV6-1	TRBJ2-4	TRBD1	19	CASSESSQGDRGAKNIQYF	TGTGCCAGCAGTGAATCCAGCCAGGGAGACAGGGGCGCCAAAAACATTCAGTACTTC
TRBV4-1	TRBJ2-7	TRBD1	19	CASSQEFQGLGTGVYEQYF	TGCGCCAGCAGCCAAGAATTCCAAGGCTTGGGGACAGGGGTCTACGAGCAGTACTTC
TRBV27	TRBJ2-7	TRBD1	15	CASRSTPGQSYEQYF	TGTGCCAGCAGATCCACTCCGGGACAGTCCTACGAGCAGTACTTC
TRBV7-3	TRBJ2-7	TRBD1	15	CASSKTGTGSYEQYF	TGTGCCAGCAGCAAGACCGGGACAGGTTCCTACGAGCAGTACTTC
TRBV6-5	TRBJ1-4	-	15	CASSSPTSGAEKLFF	TGTGCCAGCAGCTCCCCGACCAGCGGGGCCGAAAAACTGTTTTTT
TRBV6-6	TRBJ2-7	-	12	CASSAGSYEQYF	TGTGCCAGCAGTGCGGGATCCTACGAGCAGTACTTC
TRBV7-8	TRBJ1-5	TRBD1	18	CASSAAGQGRFSNQPQHF	TGTGCCAGCAGCGCCGCGGGACAGGGGCGTTTTAGCAATCAGCCCCAGCATTTT
TRBV7-9	TRBJ1-2	-	14	CASSSFGTFYGYTF	TGTGCCAGCAGCTCCTTCGGGACATTCTATGGCTACACCTTC
TRBV27	TRBJ1-5	-	14	CASSPRERNQPQHF	TGTGCCAGCAGTCCCCGGGAGAGAAATCAGCCCCAGCATTTT
TRBV2	TRBJ2-1	-	13	CASSDERSREQFF	TGTGCCAGCAGTGACGAGCGGAGCCGCGAGCAGTTCTTC
TRBV28	TRBJ2-7	-	14	CASSLSQGRYEQYF	TGTGCCAGCAGTTTATCTCAGGGTCGCTACGAGCAGTACTTC
TRBV6-5	TRBJ1-2	-	14	CASSLRGGPYGYTF	TGTGCCAGCAGTTTGCGGGGGGGCCCCTATGGCTACACCTTC
TRBV7-9	TRBJ2-2	TRBD1	15	CASSPPRQGAGELFF	TGTGCCAGCAGCCCCCCCCGGCAGGGGGCCGGGGAGCTGTTTTTT
TRBV27	TRBJ1-5	TRBD1	14	CASSFDRANQPQHF	TGTGCCAGCAGTTTCGACAGGGCGAATCAGCCCCAGCATTTT
TRBV5-1	TRBJ1-2	TRBD1	16	CASSQLGTGGDYGYTF	TGCGCCAGCAGCCAACTCGGGACAGGGGGCGACTATGGCTACACCTTC
TRBV27	TRBJ2-1	-	14	CASSLGGPYNEQFF	TGTGCCAGCAGTTTAGGAGGACCGTACAATGAGCAGTTCTTC
TRBV15	TRBJ1-1	-	15	CATSRALAGNTEAFF	TGTGCCACCAGCAGAGCCTTGGCAGGGAACACTGAAGCTTTCTTT
TRBV20-1	TRBJ2-1	-	11	CSADYRNEQFF	TGCAGTGCTGACTACCGCAATGAGCAGTTCTTC
TRBV7-2	TRBJ2-5	TRBD2	13	CASGGGVLETQYF	TGTGCCAGTGGGGGGGGAGTACTGGAGACCCAGTACTTC
TRBV15	TRBJ1-1	-	13	CATSKARYTEAFF	TGTGCCACCAGCAAGGCCAGGTACACTGAAGCTTTCTTT